This T cell receptor beta chain stems from a study of identical twins. The study's findings and limits: Twins' excess sharing was less marked for out-of-frame beta sequences. High-abundance cord blood beta clonotypes had fewer insertions; memory repertoires showed none. Out-of-frame alpha sequences shared by twins were enriched for low generation probability.

Donors uniformly comprised healthy Caucasians. TCRdb reprocessed the 5' RACE reads via MiXCR and lists one record per CDR3 protein. Of around 490,000 distinct CDR3 sequences listed, 20% to 25% are singletons. On this clonotype itself: Antigen specificity is unknown.

Trimming took 0 bases from V and 0 from J, leaving 8 bases between them. From germline, CDR1 is MNHEY and CDR2 SVGAGI. The CDR3 runs 15 residues. The sample was also linked to a second study, of yellow fever vaccine responses in identical twins.

This sequence was found in a woman younger than 35 in good health. What was sequenced was CD4+ T cells sorted from blood. The chain couples TRBV6-5 to TRBJ1-1, with TRBD1 as a possible D gene (5 bases). The CDR3 coding sequence is TGTGCCAGCAGTTACTCGAGGGGAATGAACACTGAAGCTTTCTTT. Translated, it gives CASSYSRGMNTEAFF.